The sequence of this TCR beta chain was determined in a study of OX40 agonist ivuxolimab in advanced cancers. The ends were cut back, 2 bases at V and 4 bases at J, with 17 bases in the middle. The CDR3 totals 16 residues. Looked up from germline, CDR1 is LGHNA and CDR2 is YNFKEQ. This clone was seen at least ten times. Clones were sequenced by immunoSEQ multiplex PCR, and TCRdb holds only the in-frame ones, with some missing. This sample has tens of thousands of clones, with roughly 84% found just once. The gene calls are TRBV4-2 and TRBJ1-2; D remains ambiguous. This clonotype was sampled from an adult with an advanced solid tumor such as melanoma, head and neck, liver or kidney cancer. The specimen comprised CD4+ or CD8+ T cells sorted from blood, sampled in a trial of the OX40 agonist ivuxolimab. CDR3 nucleotide sequence: TGTGCCAGCAGCCAAATATCGGAGGGAAACCGCTATGGCTACACCTTC. It is translated as CASSQISEGNRYGYTF.